This TCR beta chain was sequenced in a study of control samples from healthy donors and cancer patients. The data were produced by immunoSEQ multiplex PCR, yet TCRdb's version contains in-frame clones alone and is incomplete. The sample lists 130,000 to 150,000 clones, about nine tenths occurring once. In germline, CDR1 is SGHDT, CDR2 YYEEEE. V lost 4 bases to trimming and J lost 8 bases, with 15 bases between them. The CDR3 totals 13 residues. This clone was seen repeatedly, ten times or more. The sequence was collected from a man aged 25-45 years in good health. The J gene is TRBJ1-2, the V gene TRBV5-6, with D possibly matching TRBD1 (6 bases). The specimen sequenced was blood. CDR3 sequence (DNA): TGTGCCAGCAGCATTTACAGGGTGGGAGGCTACACCTTC. Protein product: CASSIYRVGGYTF.